This entry lists 10 T cell receptor beta chains sequenced from one sample in a study of T cells in Graves' hyperthyroidism and ophthalmopathy. What was amplified from RNA transcripts were TCR beta CDR3 regions. The primer set for the first-round RT-PCR of the TCR CDR3 was HTBI. Using its own MiXCR run on the multiplex PCR reads, TCRdb lists one record per CDR3 protein. The data hold approximately 330,000 distinct CDR3 sequences, with 21% observed a single time. Sequenced: blood. The source is a woman aged 45-65 years with Graves' hyperthyroidism.

This clonotype was counted at least ten times. The chain recombines TRBV24-1 with TRBJ2-1, with D possibly matching TRBD1 (5 bases). This CDR3 region has 15 residues. Trimming stripped 4 bases from V and 3 bases from J, with 12 bases between. Germline V CDR1 and CDR2: KGHDR, SFDVKD. The CDR3 region has the DNA TGTGCCACCAGTGACCTAGGGGCCGGCTACAATGAGCAGTTCTTC. Encoded protein: CATSDLGAGYNEQFF.

Details on this clonotype: The junction departs from germline at one end; a sequencing error may be responsible. The CDR3 DNA sequence: TGTGCCAGCAGCGAACGGGGACCTGGCACAGATATGCAGTATTTT. Amino acid sequence: CASSERGPGTDMQYF. This chain uses TRBV9 with TRBJ2-3; D may be TRBD1 or TRBD2 (5 bases each). This CDR3 comprises 15 residues. The germline gives CDR1 SGDLS, CDR2 YYNGEE.

This clonotype was observed many times. The chain couples TRBV7-9 to TRBJ2-1; TRBD2 matches 12 bases. Germline V gene data show CDR1 as SEHNR and CDR2 as FQNEAQ (reference sequence). V dropped 5 bases and J dropped 9; count of bases not matched to a gene: 2. This CDR3 comprises 13 residues. CDR3 bases: TGTGCCAGCAGCCGGACTAGCGGGGTTGAGCAGTTCTTC. This gives the protein CASSRTSGVEQFF. Complete variable domain (other parts from reference TRBV7-9 and TRBJ2-1): DTGVSQNPRHKITKRGQNVTFRCDPISEHNRLYWYRQTLGQGPEFLTYFQNEAQLEKSRLLSDRFSAERPKGSFSTLEIQRTEQGDSAMYLCASSRTSGVEQFFGPGTRLTVL.

The sample holds many counts of this clonotype. V usage is TRBV5-6 and J usage is TRBJ2-7; perhaps TRBD1 as D (6 bases). This CDR3 region has 14 residues. Germline-derived CDR1 and CDR2 are SGHDT and YYEEEE. V was cut by 4 bases and J by 6 bases, with 17 bases left in between. CDR3 nucleotide sequence: TGTGCCAGCAGCCCTGTCCAGGGGATAAGCGAGCAGTACTTC. Protein sequence: CASSPVQGISEQYF.

The V gene is TRBV12-3 or TRBV12-4, the J gene TRBJ2-5; perhaps TRBD2 as D (6 bases). CDR3 length equals 15 residues. Trimming pared 5 bases from V and 5 bases from J, leaving 18 bases between. The CDR3 sequence: CASSPSQGGWETQYF. CDR3 in DNA: TGTGCCAGCAGTCCTAGCCAGGGAGGTTGGGAGACCCAGTACTTC.

The chain has TRBV3-1 and TRBJ1-3, with D perhaps TRBD1 (5 bases). Germline V CDR1 and CDR2: LGHDT, YNNKEL (reference sequence). Trimming took off 1 base at V and 8 bases at J, with 15 bases between the two ends. This CDR3 contains 15 residues. CDR3 protein: CASSQARVASDTIYF. Here the CDR3 DNA reads TGTGCCAGCAGCCAAGCCAGGGTCGCGAGTGACACCATATATTTT.

This clonotype has a count of ten or more. The chain carries TRBV20-1 and TRBJ2-5; 7 nucleotides match TRBD1. The CDR3 has 12 residues. Germline assignment: CDR1 DFQATT and CDR2 SNEGSKA (reference sequence). V dropped 6 bases and J dropped 4; count of bases not matched to a gene: 5. DNA of the CDR3: TGCAGTGCAATCGGGACAGCAGAGACCCAGTACTTC. This sequence encodes CSAIGTAETQYF.

V is TRBV10-3 and J is TRBJ2-2; D remains unclear. Germline lookup yields CDR1 ENHRY and CDR2 SYGVKD. This CDR3 region has 15 residues. V gave up 2 bases and J gave up 7 bases, with 14 bases separating them. CDR3 protein: CAISEPAYRVGELFF. The CDR3, as DNA: TGTGCCATCAGTGAGCCGGCCTACCGTGTCGGGGAGCTGTTTTTT.

This clonotype was seen a handful of times. The chain couples TRBV10-3 to TRBJ2-1; no definite D call. V lost 8 bases to trimming and J lost 4 bases, with 12 bases between them. Germline values: CDR1 ENHRY, CDR2 SYGVKD. The CDR3 spans 13 residues. CDR3 in amino acids: CAIRQQNYNEQFF. The CDR3 DNA is TGTGCCATCCGCCAACAGAATTACAATGAGCAGTTCTTC.

The chain joins TRBV6-5 to TRBJ1-1; D unresolved. The germline CDR1 and CDR2 sequences are MNHEY and SVGAGI. The CDR3 has 17 residues. Trimming cost V 0 bases and J 0 bases, with 14 bases left between them. The CDR3 DNA reads as TGTGCCAGCAGTTACTCGAGGAGGGATGGGCTGAACACTGAAGCTTTCTTT. Its translation: CASSYSRRDGLNTEAFF.